A selection of T cell receptor beta chains follows, all from one sample in a study of OX40 agonist ivuxolimab in advanced cancers. Profiling relied on immunoSEQ multiplex PCR, and the TCRdb table lists in-frame clones only, not all of them. The sample shows 65,000 to 95,000 clones, roughly 84% of them seen only once. Material: CD4+ or CD8+ T cells sorted from blood, obtained in a trial of the OX40 agonist ivuxolimab. Receptors originate from an adult with an advanced solid tumor such as melanoma, head and neck, liver or kidney cancer. CDR3s include the opening cysteine and the closing phenylalanine or tryptophan.

>TRBJ2-6|TRBV30
CAWRIQGFAGVLTF
>TRBJ2-3|TRBV2
CASAGTSSKDTQYF
>TRBJ2-3|TRBV5-1
CASSLLRTDTQYF
>TRBJ2-1|TRBV28
CASSEGQVKNEQFF
>TRBJ2-2|TRBV5-4
CASSLALSPRAGELFF
>TRBJ1-1|TRBV4-1
CASSQDGGGQGRTEAFF
>TRBJ2-3|TRBV5-1
CASRPAPSGGRVRDTQYF
>TRBJ2-2|TRBV2
CASNRDGTGELFF
>TRBJ2-7|TRBV30
CAWGDFGTGVYEQYF
>TRBJ2-5|TRBV7-8
CASSPPPREETQYF
>TRBJ2-7|TRBV2
CASTSGPPSYEQYF
>TRBJ2-5|TRBV7-3
CASSLSRGETQYF
>TRBJ2-3|TRBV6-1
CASSDRASGGDTQYF
>TRBJ2-1|TRBV9
CASSVGSGRASVNEQFF
>TRBJ2-1|TRBV11-3
CASSLASGGLWPYNEQFF
>TRBJ1-4|TRBV9
CASSVTGTQGEKLFF
>TRBJ1-2|TRBV10-3
CAIERTGGNYGYTF
>TRBJ1-1|TRBV5-4
CASSLGGQGTPEAFF
>TRBJ2-1|TRBV2
CASSDTSGSYNEQFF
>TRBJ2-1|TRBV7-9
CASRQAGGPYNEQFF